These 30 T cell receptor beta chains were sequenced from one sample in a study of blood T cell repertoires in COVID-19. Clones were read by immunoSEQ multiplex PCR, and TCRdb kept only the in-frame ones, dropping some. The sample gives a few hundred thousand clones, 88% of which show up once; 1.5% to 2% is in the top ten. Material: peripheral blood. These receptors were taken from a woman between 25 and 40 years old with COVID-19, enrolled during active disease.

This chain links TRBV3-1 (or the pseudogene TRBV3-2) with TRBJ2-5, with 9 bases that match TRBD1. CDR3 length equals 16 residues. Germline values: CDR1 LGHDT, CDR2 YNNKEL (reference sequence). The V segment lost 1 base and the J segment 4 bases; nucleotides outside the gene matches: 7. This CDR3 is CASSQVSGTGLETQYF. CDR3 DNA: TGTGCCAGCAGCCAAGTGTCTGGGACAGGGTTAGAGACCCAGTACTTC.

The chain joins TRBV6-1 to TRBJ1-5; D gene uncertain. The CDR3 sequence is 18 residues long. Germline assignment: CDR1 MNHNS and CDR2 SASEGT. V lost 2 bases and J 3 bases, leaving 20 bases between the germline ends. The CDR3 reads CASSELRHEGSLNQPQHF. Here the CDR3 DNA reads TGTGCCAGCAGTGAACTGCGACACGAGGGCTCCCTCAATCAGCCCCAGCATTTT.

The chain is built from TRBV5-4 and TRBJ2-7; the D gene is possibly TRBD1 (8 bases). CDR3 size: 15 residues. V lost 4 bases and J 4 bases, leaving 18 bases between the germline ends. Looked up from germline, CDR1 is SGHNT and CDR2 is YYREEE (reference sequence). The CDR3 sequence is CASSMTGEGIYEQYF. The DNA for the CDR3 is TGTGCCAGCAGCATGACAGGGGAGGGTATTTACGAGCAGTACTTC.

The CDR3 bases are TGCGCCAGCAGCCAAGCGTTACAGGGGAATTCACCCCTCCACTTT. Its translation is CASSQALQGNSPLHF. The chain has TRBV4-1 and TRBJ1-6; 7 bases agree with TRBD1. CDR1 is MGHRA, CDR2 YSYEKL, per germline. The ends lost 1 base at V and 7 bases at J; junction bases unmatched: 4. The CDR3 has 15 amino acids.

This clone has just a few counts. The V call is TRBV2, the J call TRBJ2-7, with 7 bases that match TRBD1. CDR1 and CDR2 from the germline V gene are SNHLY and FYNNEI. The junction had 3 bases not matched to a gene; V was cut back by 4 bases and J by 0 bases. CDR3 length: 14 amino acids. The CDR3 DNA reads TGTGCCAGCAGTGCGGCAGGGGGCTCCTACGAGCAGTACTTC. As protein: CASSAAGGSYEQYF.

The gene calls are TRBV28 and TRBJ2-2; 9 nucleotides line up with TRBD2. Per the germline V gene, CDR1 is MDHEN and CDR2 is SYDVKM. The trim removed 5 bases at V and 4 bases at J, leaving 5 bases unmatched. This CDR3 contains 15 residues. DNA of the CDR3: TGTGCCAGCAGTCGTAGCGGGGGACGCACCGGGGAGCTGTTTTTT. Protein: CASSRSGGRTGELFF.

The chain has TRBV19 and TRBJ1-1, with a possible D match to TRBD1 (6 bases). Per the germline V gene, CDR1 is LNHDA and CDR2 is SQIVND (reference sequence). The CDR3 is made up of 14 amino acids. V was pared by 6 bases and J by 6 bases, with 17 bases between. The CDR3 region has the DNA TGTGCCAGTAGCCGAACAGGGTCCTCGCCTGAAGCTTTCTTT. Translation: CASSRTGSSPEAFF.

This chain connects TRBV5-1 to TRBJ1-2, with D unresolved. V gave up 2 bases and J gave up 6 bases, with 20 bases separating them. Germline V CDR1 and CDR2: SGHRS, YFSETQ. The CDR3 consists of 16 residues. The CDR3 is CASSLLFQSPGDGYTF. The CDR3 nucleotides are TGCGCCAGCAGCTTACTTTTCCAGTCTCCCGGGGATGGCTACACCTTC. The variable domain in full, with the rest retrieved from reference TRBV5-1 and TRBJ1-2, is KAGVTQTPRYLIKTRGQQVTLSCSPISGHRSVSWYQQTPGQGLQFLFEYFSETQRNKGNFPGRFSGRQFSNSRSEMNVSTLELGDSALYLCASSLLFQSPGDGYTFGSGTRLTVV.

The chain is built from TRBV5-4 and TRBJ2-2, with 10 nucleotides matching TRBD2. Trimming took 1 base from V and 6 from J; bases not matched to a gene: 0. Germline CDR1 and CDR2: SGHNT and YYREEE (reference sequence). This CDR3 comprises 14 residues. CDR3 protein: CASSLSGGAGELFF. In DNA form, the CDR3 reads TGTGCCAGCAGCTTGAGCGGGGGGGCCGGGGAGCTGTTTTTT.

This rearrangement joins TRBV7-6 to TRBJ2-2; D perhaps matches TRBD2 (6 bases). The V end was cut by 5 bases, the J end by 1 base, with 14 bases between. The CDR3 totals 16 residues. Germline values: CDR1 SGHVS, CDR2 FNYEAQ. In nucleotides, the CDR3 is TGTGCCAGCAGCCATCCCGGGACTCAGAACACCGGGGAGCTGTTTTTT. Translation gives CASSHPGTQNTGELFF.

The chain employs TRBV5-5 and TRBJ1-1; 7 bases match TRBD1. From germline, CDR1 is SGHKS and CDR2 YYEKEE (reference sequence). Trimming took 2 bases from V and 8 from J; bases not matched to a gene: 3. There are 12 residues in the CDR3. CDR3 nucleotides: TGTGCCAGCAGCTTAATGGACAGGGAAGCTTTCTTT. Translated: CASSLMDREAFF. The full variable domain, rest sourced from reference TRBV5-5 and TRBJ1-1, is DAGVTQSPTHLIKTRGQQVTLRCSPISGHKSVSWYQQVLGQGPQFIFQYYEKEERGRGNFPDRFSARQFPNYSSELNVNALLLGDSALYLCASSLMDREAFFGQGTRLTVV.

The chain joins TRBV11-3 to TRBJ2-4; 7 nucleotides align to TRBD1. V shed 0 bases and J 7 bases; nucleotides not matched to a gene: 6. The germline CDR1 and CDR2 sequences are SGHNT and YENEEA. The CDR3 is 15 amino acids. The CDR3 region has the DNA TGTGCCAGCAGCTTAGATCGGCAAGGGGGCAACATTCAGTACTTC. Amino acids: CASSLDRQGGNIQYF.

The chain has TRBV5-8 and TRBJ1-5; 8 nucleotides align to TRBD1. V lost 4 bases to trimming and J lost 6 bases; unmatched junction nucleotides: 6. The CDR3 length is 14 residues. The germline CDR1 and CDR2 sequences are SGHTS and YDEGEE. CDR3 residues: CASSPRTGSQPQHF. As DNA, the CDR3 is TGTGCCAGCAGCCCTCGGACAGGGAGTCAGCCCCAGCATTTT.

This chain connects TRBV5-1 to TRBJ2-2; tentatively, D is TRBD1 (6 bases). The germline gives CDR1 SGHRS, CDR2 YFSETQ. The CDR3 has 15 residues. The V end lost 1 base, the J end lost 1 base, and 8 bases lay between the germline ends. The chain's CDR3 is CASSLTGRNTGELFF. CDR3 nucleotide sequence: TGCGCCAGCAGCTTGACAGGGAGGAACACCGGGGAGCTGTTTTTT.

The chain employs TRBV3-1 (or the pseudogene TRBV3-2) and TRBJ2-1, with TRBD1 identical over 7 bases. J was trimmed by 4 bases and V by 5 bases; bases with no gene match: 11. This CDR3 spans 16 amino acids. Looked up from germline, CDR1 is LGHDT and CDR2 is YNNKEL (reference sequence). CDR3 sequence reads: CASSDHRQGVYNEQFF. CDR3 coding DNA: TGTGCCAGCAGCGATCACCGACAGGGCGTTTACAATGAGCAGTTCTTC.

The DNA for the CDR3 is TGCGCCAGCAGCTTGGCCCGGACAGGGATCACCGGGGAGCTGTTTTTT. Translation gives CASSLARTGITGELFF. The chain couples TRBV5-1 to TRBJ2-2; 8 nucleotides line up with TRBD1. Looked up from germline, CDR1 is SGHRS and CDR2 is YFSETQ. J lost 4 bases, V lost 0 bases, and 5 bases had no gene match. The CDR3 is made up of 16 amino acids.

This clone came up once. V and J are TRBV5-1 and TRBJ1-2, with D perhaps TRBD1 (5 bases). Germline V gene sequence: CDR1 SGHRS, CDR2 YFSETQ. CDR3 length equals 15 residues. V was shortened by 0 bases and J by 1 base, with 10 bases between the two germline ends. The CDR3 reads CASSLETAINYGYTF. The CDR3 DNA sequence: TGCGCCAGCAGCTTGGAGACAGCTATTAACTATGGCTACACCTTC.

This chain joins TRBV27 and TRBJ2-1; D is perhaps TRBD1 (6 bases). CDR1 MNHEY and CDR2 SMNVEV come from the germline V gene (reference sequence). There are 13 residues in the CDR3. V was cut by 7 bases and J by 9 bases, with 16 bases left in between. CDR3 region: CASKAGELVEQFF. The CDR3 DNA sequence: TGTGCCAGCAAGGCAGGGGAGCTTGTTGAGCAGTTCTTC.

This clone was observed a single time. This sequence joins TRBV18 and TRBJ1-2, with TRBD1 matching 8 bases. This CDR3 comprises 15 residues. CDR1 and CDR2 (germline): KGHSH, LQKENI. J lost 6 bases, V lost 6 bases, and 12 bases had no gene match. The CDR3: CASSPTGGWMDGYTF. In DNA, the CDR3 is TGTGCCAGCTCGCCTACAGGGGGTTGGATGGATGGCTACACCTTC. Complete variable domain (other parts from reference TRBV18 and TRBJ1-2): NAGVMQNPRHLVRRRGQEARLRCSPMKGHSHVYWYRQLPEEGLKFMVYLQKENIIDESGMPKERFSAEFPKEGPSILRIQQVVRGDSAAYFCASSPTGGWMDGYTFGSGTRLTVV.

The DNA for the CDR3 is TGTGCCAGCGACAGGACTTCTGGAAACACCATATATTTT. Translating gives CASDRTSGNTIYF. This rearrangement joins TRBV6-5 to TRBJ1-3, with D possibly TRBD1 on 6 matching bases. Germline CDR1 is MNHEY and CDR2 is SVGAGI. Trimming took 8 bases from V and 1 from J, leaving 9 bases between them. The CDR3 covers 13 residues.

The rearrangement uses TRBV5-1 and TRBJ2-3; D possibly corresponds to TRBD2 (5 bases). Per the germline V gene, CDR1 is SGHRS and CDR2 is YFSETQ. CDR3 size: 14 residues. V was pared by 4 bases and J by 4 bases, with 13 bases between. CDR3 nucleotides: TGCGCCAGCAGCCGCGCTCAGGAGGCAGATACGCAGTATTTT. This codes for CASSRAQEADTQYF. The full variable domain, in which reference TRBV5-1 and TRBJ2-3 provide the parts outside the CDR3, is KAGVTQTPRYLIKTRGQQVTLSCSPISGHRSVSWYQQTPGQGLQFLFEYFSETQRNKGNFPGRFSGRQFSNSRSEMNVSTLELGDSALYLCASSRAQEADTQYFGPGTRLTVL.

This CDR3 is CSAVQGRGYTF. The CDR3 nucleotides are TGCAGTGCGGTACAGGGTCGTGGCTACACCTTC. The chain joins TRBV20-1 to TRBJ1-2, with D possibly being TRBD1 (6 bases). Looked up from germline, CDR1 is DFQATT and CDR2 is SNEGSKA (reference sequence). The CDR3 sequence is 11 residues long. With 6 bases removed from V and 7 bases from J, the gap between germline ends came to 12 bases.

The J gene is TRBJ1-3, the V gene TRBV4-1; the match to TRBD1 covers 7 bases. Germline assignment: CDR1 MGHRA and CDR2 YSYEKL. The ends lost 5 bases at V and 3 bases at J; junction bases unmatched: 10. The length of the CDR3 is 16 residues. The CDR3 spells CASSWGQGVFGNTIYF. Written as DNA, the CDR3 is TGCGCCAGCAGCTGGGGGCAGGGGGTGTTTGGAAACACCATATATTTT.

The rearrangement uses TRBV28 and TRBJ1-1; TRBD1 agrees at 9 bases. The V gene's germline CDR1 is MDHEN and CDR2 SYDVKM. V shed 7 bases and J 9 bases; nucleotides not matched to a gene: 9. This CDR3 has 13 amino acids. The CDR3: CASKRDRVMKAFF. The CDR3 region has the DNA TGTGCCAGCAAACGGGACAGGGTTATGAAAGCTTTCTTT.

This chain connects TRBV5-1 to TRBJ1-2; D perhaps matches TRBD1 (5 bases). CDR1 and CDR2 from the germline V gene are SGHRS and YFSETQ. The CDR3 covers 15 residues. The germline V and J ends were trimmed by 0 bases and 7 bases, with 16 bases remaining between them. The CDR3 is CASSLADRGEGGYTF. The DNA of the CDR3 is TGCGCCAGCAGCTTGGCAGACAGAGGGGAGGGTGGCTACACCTTC. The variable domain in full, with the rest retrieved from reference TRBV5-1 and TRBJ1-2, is KAGVTQTPRYLIKTRGQQVTLSCSPISGHRSVSWYQQTPGQGLQFLFEYFSETQRNKGNFPGRFSGRQFSNSRSEMNVSTLELGDSALYLCASSLADRGEGGYTFGSGTRLTVV.

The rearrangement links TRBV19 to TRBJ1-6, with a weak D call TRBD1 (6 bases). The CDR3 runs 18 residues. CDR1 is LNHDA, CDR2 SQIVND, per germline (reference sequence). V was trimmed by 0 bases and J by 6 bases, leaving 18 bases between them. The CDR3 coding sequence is TGTGCCAGTAGTATAGATCTGGGGACAACAAGTAGTAATTCACCCCTCCACTTT. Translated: CASSIDLGTTSSNSPLHF.

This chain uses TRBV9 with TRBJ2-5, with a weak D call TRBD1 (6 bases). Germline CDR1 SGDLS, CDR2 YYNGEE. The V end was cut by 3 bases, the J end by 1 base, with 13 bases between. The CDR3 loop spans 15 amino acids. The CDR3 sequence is CASSAAGQFQETQYF. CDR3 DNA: TGTGCCAGCAGCGCGGCCGGACAGTTCCAAGAGACCCAGTACTTC.

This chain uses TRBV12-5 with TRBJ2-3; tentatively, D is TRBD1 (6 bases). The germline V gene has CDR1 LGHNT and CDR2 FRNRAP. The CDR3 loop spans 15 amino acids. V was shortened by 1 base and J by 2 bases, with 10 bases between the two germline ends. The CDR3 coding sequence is TGTGCTAGTGGTTTGGGCAGGGGAGACACAGATACGCAGTATTTT. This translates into CASGLGRGDTDTQYF.

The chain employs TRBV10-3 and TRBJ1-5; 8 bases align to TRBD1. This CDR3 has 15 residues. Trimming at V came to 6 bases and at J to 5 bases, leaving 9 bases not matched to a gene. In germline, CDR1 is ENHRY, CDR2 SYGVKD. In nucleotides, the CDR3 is TGTGCCATCAGCCAAACAGGGGGGATTGATCAGCCCCAGCATTTT. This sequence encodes CAISQTGGIDQPQHF.

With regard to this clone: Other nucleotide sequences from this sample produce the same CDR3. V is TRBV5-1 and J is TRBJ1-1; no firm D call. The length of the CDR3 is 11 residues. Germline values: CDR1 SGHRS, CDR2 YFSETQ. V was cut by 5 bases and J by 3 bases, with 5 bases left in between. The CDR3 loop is CASRLDTEAFF. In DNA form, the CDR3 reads TGCGCCAGCAGACTGGACACTGAAGCTTTCTTT.